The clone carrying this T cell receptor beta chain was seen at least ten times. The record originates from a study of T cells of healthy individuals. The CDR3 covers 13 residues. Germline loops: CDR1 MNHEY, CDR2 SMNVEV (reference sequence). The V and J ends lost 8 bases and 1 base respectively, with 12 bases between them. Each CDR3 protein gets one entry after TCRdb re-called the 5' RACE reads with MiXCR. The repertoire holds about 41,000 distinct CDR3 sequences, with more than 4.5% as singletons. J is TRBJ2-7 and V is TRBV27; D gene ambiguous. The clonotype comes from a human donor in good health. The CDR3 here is CASWSPTSYEQYF. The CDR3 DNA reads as TGTGCCAGCTGGAGCCCTACGTCCTACGAGCAGTACTTC.